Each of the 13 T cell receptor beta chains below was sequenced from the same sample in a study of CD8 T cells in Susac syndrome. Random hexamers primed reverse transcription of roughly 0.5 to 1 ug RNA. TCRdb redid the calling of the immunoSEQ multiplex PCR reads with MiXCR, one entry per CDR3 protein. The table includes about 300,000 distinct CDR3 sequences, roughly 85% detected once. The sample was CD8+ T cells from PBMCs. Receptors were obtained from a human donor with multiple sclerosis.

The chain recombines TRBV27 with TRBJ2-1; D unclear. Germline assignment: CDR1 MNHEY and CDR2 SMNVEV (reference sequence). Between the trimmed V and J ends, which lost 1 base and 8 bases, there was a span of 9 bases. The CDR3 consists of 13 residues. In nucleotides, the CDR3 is TGTGCCAGCAGTTTATATCCCGCCCATGAGCAGTTCTTC. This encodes CASSLYPAHEQFF.

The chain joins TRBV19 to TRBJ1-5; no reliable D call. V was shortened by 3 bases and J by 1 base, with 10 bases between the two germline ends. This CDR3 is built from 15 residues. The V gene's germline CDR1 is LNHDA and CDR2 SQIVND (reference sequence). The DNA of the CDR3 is TGTGCCAGTAGTATGAGGTCAGCGAGCAATCAGCCCCAGCATTTT. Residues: CASSMRSASNQPQHF.

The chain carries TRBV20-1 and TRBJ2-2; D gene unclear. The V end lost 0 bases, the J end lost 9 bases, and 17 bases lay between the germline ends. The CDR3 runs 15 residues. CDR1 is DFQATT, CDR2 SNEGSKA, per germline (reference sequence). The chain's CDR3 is CSARDLARTSRELFF. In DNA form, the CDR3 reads TGCAGTGCTAGAGATTTGGCTAGAACTTCGAGGGAGCTGTTTTTT.

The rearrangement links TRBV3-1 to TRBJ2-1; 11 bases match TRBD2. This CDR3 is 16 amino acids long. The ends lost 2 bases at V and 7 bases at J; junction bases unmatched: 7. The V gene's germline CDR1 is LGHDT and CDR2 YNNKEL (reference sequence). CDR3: CASSQTLAGVRNEQFF. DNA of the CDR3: TGTGCCAGCAGCCAAACACTAGCGGGAGTGCGGAATGAGCAGTTCTTC.

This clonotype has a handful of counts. The CDR3 DNA follows: TGTGCCAGCAGCACCGGGACAGAAATATCGGCTTTCTTT. It codes for CASSTGTEISAFF. The V and J genes are TRBV5-4 and TRBJ1-1; TRBD1 matches 7 bases. The germline V gene has CDR1 SGHNT and CDR2 YYREEE (reference sequence). This CDR3 comprises 13 residues. The J segment lost 11 bases and the V segment lost 4 bases, leaving 11 bases of the junction unmatched. Full variable domain (rest looked up from reference TRBV5-4 and TRBJ1-1): ETGVTQSPTHLIKTRGQQVTLRCSSQSGHNTVSWYQQALGQGPQFIFQYYREEENGRGNFPPRFSGLQFPNYSSELNVNALELDDSALYLCASSTGTEISAFFGQGTRLTVV.

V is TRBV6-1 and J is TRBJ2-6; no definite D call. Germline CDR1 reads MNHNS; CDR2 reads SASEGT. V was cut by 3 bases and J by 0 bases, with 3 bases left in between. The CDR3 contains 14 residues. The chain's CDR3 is CASSEISGANVLTF. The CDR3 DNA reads TGTGCCAGCAGTGAGATCTCTGGGGCCAACGTCCTGACTTTC.

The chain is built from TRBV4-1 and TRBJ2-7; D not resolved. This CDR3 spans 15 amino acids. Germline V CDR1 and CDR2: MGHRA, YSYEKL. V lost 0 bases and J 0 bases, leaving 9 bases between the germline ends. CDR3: CASSQDNGYSYEQYF. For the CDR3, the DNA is TGCGCCAGCAGCCAAGATAACGGTTACTCCTACGAGCAGTACTTC.

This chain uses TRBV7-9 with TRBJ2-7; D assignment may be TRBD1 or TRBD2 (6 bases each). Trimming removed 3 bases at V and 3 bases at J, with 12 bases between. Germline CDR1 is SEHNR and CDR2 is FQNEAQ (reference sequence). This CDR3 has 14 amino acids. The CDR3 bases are TGTGCCAGCAGCTTTACGGGGGCAGTCTACGAGCAGTACTTC. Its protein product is CASSFTGAVYEQYF.

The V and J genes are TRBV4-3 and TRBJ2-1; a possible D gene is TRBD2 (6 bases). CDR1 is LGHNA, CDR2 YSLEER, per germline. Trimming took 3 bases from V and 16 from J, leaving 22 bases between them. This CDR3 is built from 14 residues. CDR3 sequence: CASSHGGGALPGFF. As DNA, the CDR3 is TGCGCCAGCAGCCATGGTGGAGGGGCGCTCCCGGGATTCTTC.

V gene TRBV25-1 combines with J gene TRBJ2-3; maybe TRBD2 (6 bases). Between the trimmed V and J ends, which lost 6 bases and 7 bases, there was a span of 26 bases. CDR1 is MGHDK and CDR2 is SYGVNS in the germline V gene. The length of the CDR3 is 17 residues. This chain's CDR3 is CASSPLLRGLAPNTQYF. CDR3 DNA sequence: TGTGCCAGCAGCCCCCTTCTTCGGGGACTCGCTCCAAATACGCAGTATTTT. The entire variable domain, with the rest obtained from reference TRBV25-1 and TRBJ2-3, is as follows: EADIYQTPRYLVIGTGKKITLECSQTMGHDKMYWYQQDPGMELHLIHYSYGVNSTEKGDLSSESTVSRIRTEHFPLTLESARPSHTSQYLCASSPLLRGLAPNTQYFGPGTRLTVL.

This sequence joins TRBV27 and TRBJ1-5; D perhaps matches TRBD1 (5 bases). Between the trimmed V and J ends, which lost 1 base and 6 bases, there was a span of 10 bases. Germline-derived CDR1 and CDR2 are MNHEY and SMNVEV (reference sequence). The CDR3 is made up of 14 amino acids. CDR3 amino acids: CASSLWGLGQPQHF. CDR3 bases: TGTGCCAGCAGTTTATGGGGGTTAGGTCAGCCCCAGCATTTT.

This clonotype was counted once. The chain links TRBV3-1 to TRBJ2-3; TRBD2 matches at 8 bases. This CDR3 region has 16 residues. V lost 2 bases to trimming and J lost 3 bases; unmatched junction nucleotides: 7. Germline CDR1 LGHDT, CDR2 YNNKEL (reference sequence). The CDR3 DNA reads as TGTGCCAGCAGCCAACGTCCTAGCGGGTGGACAGATACGCAGTATTTT. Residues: CASSQRPSGWTDTQYF.

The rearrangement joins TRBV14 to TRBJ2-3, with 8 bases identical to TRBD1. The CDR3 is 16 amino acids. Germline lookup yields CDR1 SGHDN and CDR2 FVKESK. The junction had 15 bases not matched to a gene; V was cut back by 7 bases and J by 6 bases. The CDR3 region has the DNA TGTGCCAGCATTACCTCGGGCAGGGGGCTAGGGGATACGCAGTATTTT. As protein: CASITSGRGLGDTQYF.